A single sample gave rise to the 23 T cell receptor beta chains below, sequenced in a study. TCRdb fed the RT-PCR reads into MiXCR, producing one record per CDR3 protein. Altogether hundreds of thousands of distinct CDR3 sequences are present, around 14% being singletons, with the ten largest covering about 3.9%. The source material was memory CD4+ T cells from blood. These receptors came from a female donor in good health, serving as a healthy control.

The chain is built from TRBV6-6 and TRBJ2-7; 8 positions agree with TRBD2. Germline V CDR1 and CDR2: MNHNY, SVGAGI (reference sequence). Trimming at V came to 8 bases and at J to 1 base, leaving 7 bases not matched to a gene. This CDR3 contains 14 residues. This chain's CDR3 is CASERASGSYEQYF. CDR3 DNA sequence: TGTGCCAGCGAGCGGGCTAGCGGGTCCTACGAGCAGTACTTC.

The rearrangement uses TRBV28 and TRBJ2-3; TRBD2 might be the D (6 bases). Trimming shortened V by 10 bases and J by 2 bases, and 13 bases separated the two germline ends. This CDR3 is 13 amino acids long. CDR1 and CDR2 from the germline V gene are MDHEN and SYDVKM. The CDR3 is CATRDSYTDTQYF. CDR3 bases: TGTGCCACTCGGGACTCGTACACAGATACGCAGTATTTT.

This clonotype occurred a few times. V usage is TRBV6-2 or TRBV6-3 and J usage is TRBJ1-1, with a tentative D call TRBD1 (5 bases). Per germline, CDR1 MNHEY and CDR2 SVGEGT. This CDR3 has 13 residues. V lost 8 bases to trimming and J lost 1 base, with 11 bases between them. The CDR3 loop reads CASVMGGNTEAFF. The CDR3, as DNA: TGTGCCAGCGTGATGGGGGGGAACACTGAAGCTTTCTTT.

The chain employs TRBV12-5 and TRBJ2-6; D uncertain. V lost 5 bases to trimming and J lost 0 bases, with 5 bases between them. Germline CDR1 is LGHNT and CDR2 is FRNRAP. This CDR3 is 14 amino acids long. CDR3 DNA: TGTGCTAGTGGTAACGGCTCTGGGGCCAACGTCCTGACTTTC. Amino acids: CASGNGSGANVLTF.

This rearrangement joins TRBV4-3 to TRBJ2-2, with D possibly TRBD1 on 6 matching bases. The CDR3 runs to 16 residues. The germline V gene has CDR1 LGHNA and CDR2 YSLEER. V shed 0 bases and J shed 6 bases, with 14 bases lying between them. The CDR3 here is CASSQDQRKGAGELFF. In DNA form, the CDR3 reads TGCGCCAGCAGCCAAGATCAGCGGAAGGGGGCCGGGGAGCTGTTTTTT.

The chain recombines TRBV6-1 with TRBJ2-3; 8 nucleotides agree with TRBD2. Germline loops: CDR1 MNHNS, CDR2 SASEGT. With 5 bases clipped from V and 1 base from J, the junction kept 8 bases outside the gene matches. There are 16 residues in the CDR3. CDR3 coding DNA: TGTGCCAGCAGTTATTTGGGTAGCGGGGGCACAGATACGCAGTATTTT. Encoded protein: CASSYLGSGGTDTQYF.

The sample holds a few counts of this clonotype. The CDR3 reads CASSPRGGRHEQFF. CDR3 bases: TGTGCCAGCAGCCCCCGGGGAGGTCGACATGAGCAGTTCTTC. The chain links TRBV5-4 to TRBJ2-1, with TRBD2 as a possible D gene (6 bases). The CDR3 has 14 residues. V shed 4 bases and J shed 8 bases, with 16 bases lying between them. CDR1 and CDR2 (germline): SGHNT, YYREEE (reference sequence).

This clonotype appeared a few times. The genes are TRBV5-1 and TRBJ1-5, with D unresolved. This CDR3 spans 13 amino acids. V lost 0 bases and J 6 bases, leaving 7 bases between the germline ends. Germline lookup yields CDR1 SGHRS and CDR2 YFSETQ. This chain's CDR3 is CASSLVPSQPQHF. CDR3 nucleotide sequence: TGCGCCAGCAGCTTGGTCCCCAGTCAGCCCCAGCATTTT.

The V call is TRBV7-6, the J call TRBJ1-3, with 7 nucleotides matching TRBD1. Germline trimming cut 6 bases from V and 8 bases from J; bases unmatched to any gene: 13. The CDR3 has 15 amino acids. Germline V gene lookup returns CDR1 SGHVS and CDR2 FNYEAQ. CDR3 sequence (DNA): TGTGCCAGCAGACATGCTTTGACAGGGTTGGACACCATATATTTT. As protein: CASRHALTGLDTIYF.

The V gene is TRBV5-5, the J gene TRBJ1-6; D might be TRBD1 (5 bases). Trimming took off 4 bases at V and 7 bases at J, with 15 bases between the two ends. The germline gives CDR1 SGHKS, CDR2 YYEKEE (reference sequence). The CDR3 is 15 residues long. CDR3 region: CASSPGVRGNSPLHF. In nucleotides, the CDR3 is TGTGCCAGCAGCCCCGGAGTTAGGGGAAATTCACCCCTCCACTTT.

CDR3 DNA sequence: TGTGCCAGCAGCGGAACGACTAGCGGGGGGGCCGAGGAGCAGTTCTTC. Its translation is CASSGTTSGGAEEQFF. The genes are TRBV6-2 or TRBV6-3 and TRBJ2-1, with 14 nucleotides matching TRBD2. Germline loops: CDR1 MNHEY, CDR2 SVGEGT. The CDR3 is 16 amino acids. V shed 6 bases and J 10 bases; nucleotides not matched to a gene: 11.

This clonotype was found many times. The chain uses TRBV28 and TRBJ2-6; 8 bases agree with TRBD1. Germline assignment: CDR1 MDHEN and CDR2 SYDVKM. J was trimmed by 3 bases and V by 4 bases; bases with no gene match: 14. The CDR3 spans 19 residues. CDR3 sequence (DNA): TGTGCCAGCAGTTCAGGACAGGGTCATTGGTTCAGTGGGGCCAACGTCCTGACTTTC. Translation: CASSSGQGHWFSGANVLTF.

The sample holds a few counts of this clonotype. CDR3 in amino acids: CASSRPGLAGDYEQYF. CDR3 bases: TGTGCCAGCAGTCGCCCGGGACTAGCGGGGGACTACGAGCAGTACTTC. The chain recombines TRBV27 with TRBJ2-7, with 14 bases aligning to TRBD2. Losses at the gene ends were 5 bases for V and 3 bases for J; bases not matched to a gene: 6. The CDR3 sequence is 16 residues long. Germline CDR1 is MNHEY and CDR2 is SMNVEV (reference sequence).

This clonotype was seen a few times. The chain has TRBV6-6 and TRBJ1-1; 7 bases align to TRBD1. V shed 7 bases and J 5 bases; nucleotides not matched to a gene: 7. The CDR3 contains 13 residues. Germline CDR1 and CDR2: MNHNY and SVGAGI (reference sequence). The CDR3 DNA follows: TGTGCCAGCACCCCGACAGGGACTACTGAAGCTTTCTTT. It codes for CASTPTGTTEAFF.

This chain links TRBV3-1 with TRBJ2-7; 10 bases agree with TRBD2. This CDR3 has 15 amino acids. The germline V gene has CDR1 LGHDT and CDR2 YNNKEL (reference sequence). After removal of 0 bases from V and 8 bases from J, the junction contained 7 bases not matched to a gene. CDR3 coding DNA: TGTGCCAGCAGCCAAGATCTAGCGGGAGCGCTCAAGCAGTACTTC. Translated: CASSQDLAGALKQYF.

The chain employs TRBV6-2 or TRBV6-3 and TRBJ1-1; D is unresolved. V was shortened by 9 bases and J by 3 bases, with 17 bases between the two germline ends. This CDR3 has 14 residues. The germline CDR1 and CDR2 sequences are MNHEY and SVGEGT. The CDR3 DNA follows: TGTGCCAGTCAAACTGGCGGAATTGACACTGAAGCTTTCTTT. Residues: CASQTGGIDTEAFF.

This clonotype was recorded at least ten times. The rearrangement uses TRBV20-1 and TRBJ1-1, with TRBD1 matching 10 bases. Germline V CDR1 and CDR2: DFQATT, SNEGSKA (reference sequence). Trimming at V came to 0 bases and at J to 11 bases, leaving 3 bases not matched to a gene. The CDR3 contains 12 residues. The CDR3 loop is CSARELGQGAFF. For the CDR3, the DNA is TGCAGTGCTAGAGAGTTGGGACAGGGGGCTTTCTTT.

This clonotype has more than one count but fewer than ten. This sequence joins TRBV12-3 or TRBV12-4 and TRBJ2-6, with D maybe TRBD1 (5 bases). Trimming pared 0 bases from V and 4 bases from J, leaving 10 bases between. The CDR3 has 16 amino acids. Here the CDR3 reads CASSLAQGTGANVLTF. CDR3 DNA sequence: TGTGCCAGCAGTTTAGCGCAGGGCACCGGGGCCAACGTCCTGACTTTC.

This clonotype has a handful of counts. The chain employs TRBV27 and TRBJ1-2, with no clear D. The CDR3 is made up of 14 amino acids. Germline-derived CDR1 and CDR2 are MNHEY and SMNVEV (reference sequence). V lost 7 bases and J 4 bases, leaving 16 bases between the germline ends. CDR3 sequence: CASKLNSEFYGYTF. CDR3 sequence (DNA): TGTGCCAGCAAACTAAACAGCGAGTTCTATGGCTACACCTTC.

The DNA for the CDR3 is TGCGCCAGCAGCCAAGAGCCTAGCGGGGTGGGTGACACCGGGGAGCTGTTTTTT. This translates into CASSQEPSGVGDTGELFF. V is TRBV4-3 and J is TRBJ2-2, with 9 bases matching TRBD2. The CDR3 length is 18 residues. The germline gives CDR1 LGHNA, CDR2 YSLEER. V dropped 0 bases and J dropped 3; count of bases not matched to a gene: 8.

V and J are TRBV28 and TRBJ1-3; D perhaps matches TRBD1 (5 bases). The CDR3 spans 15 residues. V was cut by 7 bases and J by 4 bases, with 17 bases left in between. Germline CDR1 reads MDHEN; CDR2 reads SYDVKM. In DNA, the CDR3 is TGTGCCAGCAACGGAATCGGGGCTGCCGGAAACACCATATATTTT. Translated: CASNGIGAAGNTIYF.

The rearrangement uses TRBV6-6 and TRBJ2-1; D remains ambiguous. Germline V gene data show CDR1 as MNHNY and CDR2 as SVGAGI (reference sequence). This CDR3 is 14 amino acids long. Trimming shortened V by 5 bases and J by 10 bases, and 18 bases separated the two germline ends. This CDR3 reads CASSARGERWEQFF. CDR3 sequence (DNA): TGTGCCAGCAGTGCTAGAGGCGAGCGCTGGGAGCAGTTCTTC.

This chain's CDR3 is CGITGGPSGANVLTF. The CDR3 DNA reads TGTGGCATCACGGGAGGCCCCTCTGGGGCCAACGTCCTGACTTTC. The gene calls are TRBV6-2 or TRBV6-3 and TRBJ2-6, with 7 bases lining up with TRBD2. Germline V gives CDR1 MNHEY, CDR2 SVGEGT. The CDR3 has 15 residues.